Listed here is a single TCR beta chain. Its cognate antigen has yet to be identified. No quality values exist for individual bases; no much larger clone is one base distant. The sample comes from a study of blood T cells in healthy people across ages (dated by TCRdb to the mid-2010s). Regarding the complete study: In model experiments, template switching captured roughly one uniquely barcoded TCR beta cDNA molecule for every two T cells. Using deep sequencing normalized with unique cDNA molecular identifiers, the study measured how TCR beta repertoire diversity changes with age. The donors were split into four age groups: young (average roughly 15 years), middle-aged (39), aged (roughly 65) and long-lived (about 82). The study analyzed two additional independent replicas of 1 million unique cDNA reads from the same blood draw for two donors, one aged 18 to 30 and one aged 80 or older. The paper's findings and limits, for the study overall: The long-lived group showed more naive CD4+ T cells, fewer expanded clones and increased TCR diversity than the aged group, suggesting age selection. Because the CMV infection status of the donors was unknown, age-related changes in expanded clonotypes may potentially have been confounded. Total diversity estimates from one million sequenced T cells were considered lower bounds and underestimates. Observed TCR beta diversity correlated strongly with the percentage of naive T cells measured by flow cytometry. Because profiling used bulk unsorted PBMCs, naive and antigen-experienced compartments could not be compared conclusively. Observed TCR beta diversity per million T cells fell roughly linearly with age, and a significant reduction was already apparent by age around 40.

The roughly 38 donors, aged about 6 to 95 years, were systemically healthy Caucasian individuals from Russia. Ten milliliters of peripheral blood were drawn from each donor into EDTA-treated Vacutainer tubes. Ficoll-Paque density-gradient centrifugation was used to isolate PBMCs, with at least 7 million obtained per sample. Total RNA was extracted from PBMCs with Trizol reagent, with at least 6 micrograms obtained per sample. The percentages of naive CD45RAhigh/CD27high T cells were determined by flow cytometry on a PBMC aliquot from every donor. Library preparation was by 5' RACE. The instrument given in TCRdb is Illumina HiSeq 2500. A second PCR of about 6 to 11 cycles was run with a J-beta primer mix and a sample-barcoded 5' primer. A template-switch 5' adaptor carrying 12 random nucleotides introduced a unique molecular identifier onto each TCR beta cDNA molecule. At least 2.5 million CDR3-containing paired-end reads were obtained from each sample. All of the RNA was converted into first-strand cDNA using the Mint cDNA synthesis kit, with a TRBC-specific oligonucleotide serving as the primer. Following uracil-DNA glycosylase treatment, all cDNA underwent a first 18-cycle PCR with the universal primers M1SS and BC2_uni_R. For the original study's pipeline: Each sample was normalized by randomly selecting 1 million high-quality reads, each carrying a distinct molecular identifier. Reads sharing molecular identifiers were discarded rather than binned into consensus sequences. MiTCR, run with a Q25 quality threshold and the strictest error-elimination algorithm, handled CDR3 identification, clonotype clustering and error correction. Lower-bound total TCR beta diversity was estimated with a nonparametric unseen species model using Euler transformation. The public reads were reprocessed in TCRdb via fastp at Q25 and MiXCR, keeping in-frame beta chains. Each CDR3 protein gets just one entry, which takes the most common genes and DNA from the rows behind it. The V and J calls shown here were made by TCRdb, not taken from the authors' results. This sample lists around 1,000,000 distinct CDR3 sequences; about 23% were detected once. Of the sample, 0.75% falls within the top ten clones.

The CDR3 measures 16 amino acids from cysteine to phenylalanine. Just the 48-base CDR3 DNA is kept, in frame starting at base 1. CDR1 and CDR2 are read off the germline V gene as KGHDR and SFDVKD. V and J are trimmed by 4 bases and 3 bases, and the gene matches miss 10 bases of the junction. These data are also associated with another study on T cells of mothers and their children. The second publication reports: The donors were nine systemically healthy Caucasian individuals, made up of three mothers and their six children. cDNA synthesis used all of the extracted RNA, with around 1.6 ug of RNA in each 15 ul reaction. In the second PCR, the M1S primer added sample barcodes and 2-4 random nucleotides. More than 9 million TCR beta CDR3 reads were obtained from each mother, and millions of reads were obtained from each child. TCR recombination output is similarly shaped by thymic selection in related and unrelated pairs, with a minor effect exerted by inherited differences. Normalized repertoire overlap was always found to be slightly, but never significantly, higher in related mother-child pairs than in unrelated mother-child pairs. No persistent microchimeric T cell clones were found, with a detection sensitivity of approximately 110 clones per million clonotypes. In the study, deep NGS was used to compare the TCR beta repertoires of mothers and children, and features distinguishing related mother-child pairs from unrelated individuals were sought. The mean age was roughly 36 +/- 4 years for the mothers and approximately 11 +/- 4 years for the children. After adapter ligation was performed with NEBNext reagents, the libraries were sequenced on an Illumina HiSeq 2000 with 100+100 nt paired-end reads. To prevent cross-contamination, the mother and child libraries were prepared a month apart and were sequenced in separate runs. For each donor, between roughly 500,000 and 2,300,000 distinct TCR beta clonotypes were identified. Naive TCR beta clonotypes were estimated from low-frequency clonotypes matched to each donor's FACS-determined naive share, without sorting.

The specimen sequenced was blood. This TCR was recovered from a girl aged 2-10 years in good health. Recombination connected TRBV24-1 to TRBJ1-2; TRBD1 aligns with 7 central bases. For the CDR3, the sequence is CATSDPTRQGHYGYTF. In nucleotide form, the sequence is TGTGCCACCAGTGACCCCACCCGACAGGGCCACTATGGCTACACCTTC.